This TCR beta chain emerged from a study of human T cells and chemical hapten exposure. Study background: After 6 days, upper back 0.01% DPC patch tests were scored. Mainly, slight library volume differences in the pool made TCR yields vary. Points from the study as a whole: With regard to DPC sensitization, TCRs above 1 in 1000 frequency did not change.

This clonotype was detected a few times. The antigen is not known. Time point noted: patch test 2, 6 weeks after DPC sensitization. Treatment noted: therapeutic diphenylcyclopropenone sensitization with weekly scalp DPC. Germline values: CDR1 SGHRS, CDR2 YFSETQ. The V gene lost 4 bases and the J gene lost 9 bases, with 11 bases spanning the gap. This CDR3 comprises 13 residues. Each cDNA molecule in the library carried unique molecular identifiers. One entry per CDR3 protein, called by TCRdb with MiXCR from the RACE reads. The table shows 110,000 or so distinct CDR3 sequences, with roughly a tenth occurring only once.

The input for sequencing was whole blood, taken in connection with sensitization to the hapten diphenylcyclopropenone (DPC). The source of this sequence is a woman aged 40 to 55 with alopecia areata. Some clones in this sample may be carry-over from other donors' samples. The rearrangement uses TRBV5-1 and TRBJ1-6, with D tentatively TRBD1 (5 bases). CDR3 in DNA: TGCGCCAGCAGCACGCGGGACGTTTCACCCCTCCACTTT. It codes for CASSTRDVSPLHF.